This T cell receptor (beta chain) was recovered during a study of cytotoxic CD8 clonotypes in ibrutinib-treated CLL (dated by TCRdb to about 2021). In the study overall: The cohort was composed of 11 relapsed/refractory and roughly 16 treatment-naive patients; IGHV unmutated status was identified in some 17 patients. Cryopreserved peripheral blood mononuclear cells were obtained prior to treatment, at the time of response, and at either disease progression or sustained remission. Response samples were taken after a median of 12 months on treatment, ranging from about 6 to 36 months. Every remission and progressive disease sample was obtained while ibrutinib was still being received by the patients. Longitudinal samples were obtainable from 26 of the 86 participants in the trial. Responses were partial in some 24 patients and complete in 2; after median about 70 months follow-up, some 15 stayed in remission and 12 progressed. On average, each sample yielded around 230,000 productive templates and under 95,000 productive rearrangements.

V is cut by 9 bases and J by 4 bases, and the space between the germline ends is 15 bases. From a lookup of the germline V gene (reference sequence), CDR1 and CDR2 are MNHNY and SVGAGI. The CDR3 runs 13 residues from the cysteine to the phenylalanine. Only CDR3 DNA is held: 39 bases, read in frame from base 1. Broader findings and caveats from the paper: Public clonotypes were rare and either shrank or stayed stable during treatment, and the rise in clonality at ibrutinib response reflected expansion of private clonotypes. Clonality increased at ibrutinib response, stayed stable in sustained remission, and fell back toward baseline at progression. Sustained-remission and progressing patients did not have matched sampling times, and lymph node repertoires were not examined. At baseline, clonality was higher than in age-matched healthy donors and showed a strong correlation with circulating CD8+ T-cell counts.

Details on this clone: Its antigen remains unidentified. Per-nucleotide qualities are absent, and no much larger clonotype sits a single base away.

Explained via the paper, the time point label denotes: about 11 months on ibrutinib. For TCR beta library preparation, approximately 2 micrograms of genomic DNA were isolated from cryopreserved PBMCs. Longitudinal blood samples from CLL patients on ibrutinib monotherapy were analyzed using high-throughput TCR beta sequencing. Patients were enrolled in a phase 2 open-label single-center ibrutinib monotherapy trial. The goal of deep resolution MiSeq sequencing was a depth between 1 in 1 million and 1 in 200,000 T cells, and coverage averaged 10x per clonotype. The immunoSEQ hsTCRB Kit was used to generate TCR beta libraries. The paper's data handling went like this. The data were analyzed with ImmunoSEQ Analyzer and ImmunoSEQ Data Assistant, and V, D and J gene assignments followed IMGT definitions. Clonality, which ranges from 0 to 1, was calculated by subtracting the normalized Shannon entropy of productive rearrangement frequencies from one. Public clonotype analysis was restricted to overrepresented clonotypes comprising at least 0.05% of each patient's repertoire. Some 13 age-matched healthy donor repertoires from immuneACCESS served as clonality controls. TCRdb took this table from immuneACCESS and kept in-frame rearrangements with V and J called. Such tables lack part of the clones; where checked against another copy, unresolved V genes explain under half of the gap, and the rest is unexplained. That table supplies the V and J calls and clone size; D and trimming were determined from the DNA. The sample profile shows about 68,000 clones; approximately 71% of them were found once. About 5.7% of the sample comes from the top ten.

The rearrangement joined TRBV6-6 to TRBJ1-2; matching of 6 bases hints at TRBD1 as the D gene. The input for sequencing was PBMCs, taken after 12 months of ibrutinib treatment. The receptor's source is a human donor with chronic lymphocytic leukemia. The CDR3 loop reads CASFPVRGYGYTF. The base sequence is TGTGCCAGTTTCCCAGTCAGGGGCTATGGCTACACCTTC.